This T cell receptor (beta chain) came from a study of OX40 agonist ivuxolimab in advanced cancers. Study details: Participants could have had prior anti-PD-1, anti-PD-L1 or anti-CTLA-4 therapy, and 40% had some. Points from the study as a whole: Among the lowest peripheral clonal expansion occurred in 0.1-3.0 mg/kg partial responders.

V was cut by 6 bases and J by 7 bases, with 19 bases left in between. This CDR3 is 15 amino acids long. The V gene's germline CDR1 is SEHNR and CDR2 FQNEAQ (reference sequence). The method was immunoSEQ multiplex PCR; TCRdb's version includes in-frame clones alone and lacks a portion of them. The sample has about 100,000 clones; roughly 95% are singletons. Points on this clone: Its target is not known.

The chain has TRBV7-9 and TRBJ1-5; D perhaps matches TRBD1 (5 bases). Sequenced material: CD4+ or CD8+ T cells sorted from blood, taken in a trial of the OX40 agonist ivuxolimab. The TCR originated in an adult with an advanced solid tumor such as melanoma, head and neck, liver or kidney cancer. DNA for the CDR3: TGTGCCAGCAGTAATAGCGGGACCTCAGGACAGCCCCAGCATTTT. The encoded protein is CASSNSGTSGQPQHF.